Presented here are 25 T cell receptor beta chains from one specimen sequenced in a study of blood T cell repertoires in COVID-19. Profiling relied on immunoSEQ multiplex PCR, and the TCRdb table lists in-frame clones only, not all of them. This sample has 180,000 or so clones, with around 80% found just once. Sequencing was carried out using peripheral blood. These receptors were collected from a woman aged 40 to 49 with COVID-19, enrolled during active disease.

There are many counts of this clone. This chain links TRBV19 with TRBJ2-2; the D gene is possibly TRBD2 (6 bases). The V gene lost 5 bases and the J gene lost 1 base, with 11 bases spanning the gap. The CDR3 has 15 amino acids. CDR1 is LNHDA, CDR2 SQIVND, per germline (reference sequence). CDR3 in amino acids: CASSLGGWNTGELFF. The CDR3 nucleotides are TGTGCCAGTAGTCTGGGGGGATGGAACACCGGGGAGCTGTTTTTT. The full variable domain, rest sourced from reference TRBV19 and TRBJ2-2, is DGGITQSPKYLFRKEGQNVTLSCEQNLNHDAMYWYRQDPGQGLRLIYYSQIVNDFQKGDIAEGYSVSREKKESFPLTVTSAQKNPTAFYLCASSLGGWNTGELFFGEGSRLTVL.

The chain links TRBV10-2 to TRBJ2-1; 7 positions match TRBD2. The CDR3 has 14 amino acids. The V segment lost 7 bases and the J segment 3 bases; nucleotides outside the gene matches: 6. Germline V gene data show CDR1 as WSHSY and CDR2 as SAAADI. This CDR3 reads CASTASGVYNEQFF. The CDR3 DNA reads as TGCGCCAGCACGGCGAGCGGGGTCTACAATGAGCAGTTCTTC.

This clone appeared once. The rearrangement joins TRBV24-1 to TRBJ2-7, with 7 bases matching TRBD1. The J segment lost 4 bases and the V segment lost 3 bases, leaving 8 bases of the junction unmatched. Germline V lookup: CDR1 KGHDR, CDR2 SFDVKD. The CDR3 is 15 residues long. This CDR3 is CATSDLGIRGYEQYF. CDR3 nucleotide sequence: TGTGCCACCAGTGATCTGGGTATCAGGGGGTACGAGCAGTACTTC.

The chain recombines TRBV28 with TRBJ2-1; D remains ambiguous. This CDR3 region has 15 residues. Looked up from germline, CDR1 is MDHEN and CDR2 is SYDVKM. The V end was cut by 1 base, the J end by 2 bases, with 9 bases between. In DNA form, the CDR3 reads TGTGCCAGCAGTTTATCCGACACAGCCTACAATGAGCAGTTCTTC. Encoded protein: CASSLSDTAYNEQFF.

The chain employs TRBV28 and TRBJ2-3; tentative D call: TRBD2 (6 bases). This CDR3 spans 14 amino acids. Looked up from germline, CDR1 is MDHEN and CDR2 is SYDVKM. V was trimmed by 2 bases and J by 0 bases, leaving 6 bases between them. The CDR3 loop reads CASSLAGSTDTQYF. The CDR3 nucleotides are TGTGCCAGCAGTTTAGCGGGAAGCACAGATACGCAGTATTTT.

The chain is built from TRBV9 and TRBJ2-1; TRBD1 agrees at 7 bases. CDR1 is SGDLS and CDR2 is YYNGEE in the germline V gene. CDR3 length equals 17 residues. Trimming removed 1 base from V and 4 bases from J; junction bases left unmatched: 11. Here the CDR3 DNA reads TGTGCCAGCAGCGTACACGAACAGGGGAGTGTTTACAATGAGCAGTTCTTC. Amino acids: CASSVHEQGSVYNEQFF.

The rearrangement uses TRBV5-4 and TRBJ2-3; 9 nucleotides agree with TRBD2. Germline V gene sequence: CDR1 SGHNT, CDR2 YYREEE (reference sequence). The CDR3 sequence is 16 residues long. The trim removed 4 bases at V and 1 base at J, leaving 7 bases unmatched. The CDR3 sequence is CASSHTGGGGTDTQYF. The CDR3 bases are TGTGCCAGCAGCCACACGGGCGGGGGGGGCACAGATACGCAGTATTTT.

The gene calls are TRBV29-1 and TRBJ2-7, with TRBD1 matching over 11 bases. The CDR3 covers 15 residues. Germline V gene lookup returns CDR1 SQVTM and CDR2 ANQGSEA. Germline trimming cut 7 bases from V and 2 bases from J; bases unmatched to any gene: 10. For the CDR3, the DNA is TGCAGCGGAACCTCTGGGACAGGGGGACCCTACGAGCAGTACTTC. This encodes CSGTSGTGGPYEQYF.

Remarks on this clone: The same CDR3 also results from other DNA sequences found in this sample. The chain is built from TRBV5-4 and TRBJ1-5; D is possibly TRBD1 (6 bases). Between the trimmed V and J ends, which lost 1 base and 5 bases, there was a span of 10 bases. Per germline, CDR1 SGHNT and CDR2 YYREEE (reference sequence). The CDR3 contains 14 residues. The CDR3 nucleotides read TGTGCCAGCAGCTTGCGGGGGGGCGATCAGCCCCAGCATTTT. The encoded protein is CASSLRGGDQPQHF. The full variable domain, with the rest looked up from reference TRBV5-4 and TRBJ1-5, is ETGVTQSPTHLIKTRGQQVTLRCSSQSGHNTVSWYQQALGQGPQFIFQYYREEENGRGNFPPRFSGLQFPNYSSELNVNALELDDSALYLCASSLRGGDQPQHFGDGTRLSIL.

The chain combines TRBV9 with TRBJ2-5; no definite D call. The CDR3 loop spans 11 amino acids. Germline loops: CDR1 SGDLS, CDR2 YYNGEE. V shed 2 bases and J shed 3 bases, with 2 bases lying between them. This CDR3 reads CASSVKETQYF. CDR3 DNA: TGTGCCAGCAGCGTTAAAGAGACCCAGTACTTC.

The V and J genes are TRBV5-1 and TRBJ1-6, with a possible D match to TRBD1 (5 bases). There are 15 residues in the CDR3. The V gene lost 4 bases and the J gene lost 9 bases, with 17 bases spanning the gap. Germline assignment: CDR1 SGHRS and CDR2 YFSETQ. CDR3 DNA sequence: TGCGCCAGCAGCGACCCGACAGCTACTGGTTCACCCCTCCACTTT. Translation gives CASSDPTATGSPLHF.

In this sample, this clone turned up a few times. This CDR3 is also generated by other DNA sequences in the sample. The V call is TRBV9, the J call TRBJ1-1; a weak D match, TRBD1 (5 bases). The ends were cut back, 2 bases at V and 2 bases at J, with 7 bases in the middle. The CDR3 runs 13 residues. Germline CDR1 is SGDLS and CDR2 is YYNGEE. DNA of the CDR3: TGTGCCAGCAGCGTTGACAGCAACACTGAAGCTTTCTTT. Its translation: CASSVDSNTEAFF.

The chain links TRBV5-1 to TRBJ2-1, with TRBD1 identical over 7 bases. The V segment lost 4 bases and the J segment 12 bases; nucleotides outside the gene matches: 7. The CDR3 spans 12 residues. Germline-derived CDR1 and CDR2 are SGHRS and YFSETQ. CDR3 in amino acids: CASSLRQGRQFF. CDR3 bases: TGCGCCAGCAGCCTACGACAGGGCCGGCAGTTCTTC. The full variable domain, with the rest looked up from reference TRBV5-1 and TRBJ2-1, is KAGVTQTPRYLIKTRGQQVTLSCSPISGHRSVSWYQQTPGQGLQFLFEYFSETQRNKGNFPGRFSGRQFSNSRSEMNVSTLELGDSALYLCASSLRQGRQFFGPGTRLTVL.

This chain links TRBV3-1 (or the pseudogene TRBV3-2) with TRBJ1-2; D possibly corresponds to TRBD1 (5 bases). The CDR3 is 13 residues long. The V end lost 0 bases, the J end lost 8 bases, and 10 bases lay between the germline ends. CDR1 LGHDT and CDR2 YNNKEL come from the germline V gene (reference sequence). CDR3 loop: CASSQERGWGYTF. The CDR3 DNA sequence: TGTGCCAGCAGCCAAGAGCGGGGCTGGGGCTACACCTTC.

This chain connects TRBV19 to TRBJ2-7; weak D call: TRBD2 (7 bases). The CDR3 has 12 amino acids. Looked up from germline, CDR1 is LNHDA and CDR2 is SQIVND (reference sequence). The ends were cut back, 11 bases at V and 6 bases at J, with 17 bases in the middle. The CDR3 region has the DNA TGTGCCGCGGGCCGGGGGGCATCCGAGCAGTACTTC. Translation gives CAAGRGASEQYF.

In this sample, this clone turned up once. The chain couples TRBV3-1 (or the pseudogene TRBV3-2) to TRBJ1-3; D possibly corresponds to TRBD1 (6 bases). Trimming removed 0 bases from V and 2 bases from J, with 14 bases in between. Looked up from germline, CDR1 is LGHDT and CDR2 is YNNKEL (reference sequence). The CDR3 loop spans 17 amino acids. In DNA, the CDR3 is TGTGCCAGCAGCCAAGATTTTTCGGGGGGCGCTGGAAACACCATATATTTT. This translates into CASSQDFSGGAGNTIYF.

The rearrangement joins TRBV27 to TRBJ1-2; 8 nucleotides align to TRBD1. Germline assignment: CDR1 MNHEY and CDR2 SMNVEV (reference sequence). The CDR3 has 16 amino acids. The V segment lost 3 bases and the J segment 1 base; nucleotides outside the gene matches: 7. CDR3 bases: TGTGCCAGCAGTTTCGGACAGGGCCCAGGTAACTATGGCTACACCTTC. Translating it yields CASSFGQGPGNYGYTF.

The chain employs TRBV19 and TRBJ2-7; 12 bases fit TRBD2. CDR3 length equals 15 residues. Trimming at V came to 1 base and at J to 7 bases, leaving 5 bases not matched to a gene. Germline-derived CDR1 and CDR2 are LNHDA and SQIVND (reference sequence). DNA of the CDR3: TGTGCCAGTAGTATAGGGACTAGCGGGACGCGAGAGCAGTACTTC. It encodes CASSIGTSGTREQYF.

The V gene is TRBV9, the J gene TRBJ1-3; D might be TRBD1 (6 bases). V lost 6 bases and J lost 2, with 18 bases in between. The length of the CDR3 is 16 residues. CDR1 and CDR2 (germline): SGDLS, YYNGEE. CDR3: CASTVRDTGPGNTIYF. CDR3 in DNA: TGTGCCAGCACAGTTCGGGACACCGGCCCTGGAAACACCATATATTTT.

This chain joins TRBV21-1 and TRBJ1-1; TRBD1 is the table's D call and was not checked against the DNA. TRBV21-1 is noted as a pseudogene. The CDR3 totals 16 residues. CDR3 nucleotide sequence: TGTGCCAGCAGCAATGGGGGACCTATGGGACAGGGAGGAGCTTTCTTT. Residues: CASSNGGPMGQGGAFF.

The genes are TRBV6-4 and TRBJ1-4; the D gene is possibly TRBD1 (6 bases). Germline loops: CDR1 MRHNA, CDR2 SNTAGT. Trimming took 7 bases from V and 0 from J, leaving 12 bases between them. The CDR3 length is 15 residues. This CDR3 is CASKKDSSTNEKLFF. The CDR3 region has the DNA TGTGCCAGCAAAAAGGACAGCTCAACTAATGAAAAACTGTTTTTT.

V and J are TRBV7-9 and TRBJ2-1; no definite D call. In germline, CDR1 is SEHNR, CDR2 FQNEAQ (reference sequence). This CDR3 contains 13 residues. V was trimmed by 0 bases and J by 10 bases, leaving 10 bases between them. Here the CDR3 reads CASSLAPPREQFF. Written as DNA, the CDR3 is TGTGCCAGCAGCTTAGCACCCCCCCGGGAGCAGTTCTTC.

The gene calls are TRBV5-1 and TRBJ1-6; D may be TRBD1 (5 bases). The CDR3 sequence is 14 residues long. The V gene's germline CDR1 is SGHRS and CDR2 YFSETQ. V lost 0 bases and J lost 9, with 10 bases in between. The CDR3: CASSLEEGSSPLHF. DNA for the CDR3: TGCGCCAGCAGCTTGGAGGAGGGGAGTTCACCCCTCCACTTT.

This chain links TRBV6-5 with TRBJ1-5; the match to TRBD1 covers 8 bases. The CDR3 runs to 15 residues. The ends lost 8 bases at V and 0 bases at J; junction bases unmatched: 6. From germline, CDR1 is MNHEY and CDR2 SVGAGI. The CDR3 is CASGDRGPSNQPQHF. The CDR3 DNA sequence: TGTGCCAGCGGAGACAGGGGTCCTAGCAATCAGCCCCAGCATTTT.

This rearrangement joins TRBV18 to TRBJ1-2, with 7 bases identical to TRBD1. V shed 3 bases, J shed 8 bases, and the junction held 12 bases outside the gene matches. Germline V CDR1 and CDR2: KGHSH, LQKENI. The CDR3 has 15 residues. The CDR3, as DNA: TGTGCCAGCTCACCTCCGGCGGGAACAGGGGAGGGCTACACCTTC. Translation: CASSPPAGTGEGYTF.